This note documents a single TCR beta chain sequence. These data belong to a study of CD8 T cells in Susac syndrome. CD8+ and CD4+ T cells circulating in blood were sequenced for TCR beta. The germline V gene has CDR1 MDHEN and CDR2 SYDVKM. The CDR3 is made up of 15 amino acids. The V end lost 3 bases, the J end lost 5 bases, and 13 bases lay between the germline ends. A quantity of roughly 0.5 to 1 ug RNA underwent reverse transcription using random hexamers. TCRdb re-derived calls from the immunoSEQ multiplex PCR reads in MiXCR, one entry per CDR3 protein. The sample consists of 150,000 to 200,000 distinct CDR3 sequences, 85% to 95% of them appearing once.

The clonotype comes from a human donor with multiple sclerosis. Source material: CD4+ T cells from PBMCs. The chain recombines TRBV28 with TRBJ2-2; the D is unclear. The CDR3 spells CASSFPGTGTGELFF. In DNA, the CDR3 is TGTGCCAGCAGTTTTCCGGGCACCGGGACCGGGGAGCTGTTTTTT.